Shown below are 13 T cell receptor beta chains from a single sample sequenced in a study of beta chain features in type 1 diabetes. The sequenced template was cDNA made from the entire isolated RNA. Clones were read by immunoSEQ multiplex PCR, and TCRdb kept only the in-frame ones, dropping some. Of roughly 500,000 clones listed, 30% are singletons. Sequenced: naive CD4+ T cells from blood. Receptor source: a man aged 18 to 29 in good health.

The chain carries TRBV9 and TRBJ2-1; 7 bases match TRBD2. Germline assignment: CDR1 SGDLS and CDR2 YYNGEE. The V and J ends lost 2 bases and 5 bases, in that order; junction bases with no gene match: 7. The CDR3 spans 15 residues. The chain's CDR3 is CASSVNPSGDNEQFF. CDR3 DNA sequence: TGTGCCAGCAGCGTGAACCCTAGCGGAGACAATGAGCAGTTCTTC.

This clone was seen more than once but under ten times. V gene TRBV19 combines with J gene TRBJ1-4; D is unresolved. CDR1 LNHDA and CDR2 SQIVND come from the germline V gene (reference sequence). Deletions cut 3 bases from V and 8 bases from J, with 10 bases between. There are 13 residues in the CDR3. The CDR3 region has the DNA TGTGCCAGTAGTATCCTCCCCTGGGAAAAACTGTTTTTT. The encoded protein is CASSILPWEKLFF.

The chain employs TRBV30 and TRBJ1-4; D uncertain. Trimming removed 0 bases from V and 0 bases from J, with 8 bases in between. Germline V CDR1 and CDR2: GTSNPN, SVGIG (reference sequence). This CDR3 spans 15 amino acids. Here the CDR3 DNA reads TGTGCCTGGAGTGTGGGCTTCTCAACTAATGAAAAACTGTTTTTT. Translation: CAWSVGFSTNEKLFF.

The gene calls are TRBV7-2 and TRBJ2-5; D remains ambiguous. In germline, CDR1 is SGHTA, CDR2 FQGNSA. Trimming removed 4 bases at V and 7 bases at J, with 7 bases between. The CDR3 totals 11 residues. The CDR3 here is CASSSYWTQYF. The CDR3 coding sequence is TGTGCCAGCAGCTCTTATTGGACCCAGTACTTC.

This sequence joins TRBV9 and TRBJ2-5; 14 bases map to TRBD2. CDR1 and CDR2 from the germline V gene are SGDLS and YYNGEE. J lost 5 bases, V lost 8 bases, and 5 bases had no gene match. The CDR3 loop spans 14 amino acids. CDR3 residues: CASGTSGSRETQYF. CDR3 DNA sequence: TGTGCCAGTGGGACTAGCGGGAGCCGGGAGACCCAGTACTTC.

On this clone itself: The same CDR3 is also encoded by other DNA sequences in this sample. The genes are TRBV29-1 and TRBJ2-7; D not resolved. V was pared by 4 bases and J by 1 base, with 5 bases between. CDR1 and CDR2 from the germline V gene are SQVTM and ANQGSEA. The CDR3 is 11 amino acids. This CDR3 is CSVGVSYEQYF. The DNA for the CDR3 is TGCAGCGTTGGGGTATCCTACGAGCAGTACTTC.

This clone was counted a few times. The CDR3 protein is CASSPTGLETQYF. The DNA of the CDR3 is TGCGCCAGCAGCCCTACAGGGTTGGAGACCCAGTACTTC. V and J are TRBV5-1 and TRBJ2-5; D might be TRBD1 (6 bases). Germline-derived CDR1 and CDR2 are SGHRS and YFSETQ. Deletions cut 4 bases from V and 5 bases from J, with 12 bases between. This CDR3 region has 13 residues.

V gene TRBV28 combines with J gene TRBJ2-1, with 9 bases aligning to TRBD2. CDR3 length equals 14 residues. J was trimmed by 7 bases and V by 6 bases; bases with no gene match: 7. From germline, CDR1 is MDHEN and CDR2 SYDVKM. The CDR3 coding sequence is TGTGCCAGCAGGCGACTAGCGGCTAGGAATGAGCAGTTCTTC. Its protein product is CASRRLAARNEQFF.

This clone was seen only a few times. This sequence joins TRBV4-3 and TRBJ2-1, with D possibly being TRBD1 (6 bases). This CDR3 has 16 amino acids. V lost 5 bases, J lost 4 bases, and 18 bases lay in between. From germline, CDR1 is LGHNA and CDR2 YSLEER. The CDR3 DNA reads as TGCGCCAGCAGCGAATCAACGGGACACTATTACAATGAGCAGTTCTTC. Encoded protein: CASSESTGHYYNEQFF.

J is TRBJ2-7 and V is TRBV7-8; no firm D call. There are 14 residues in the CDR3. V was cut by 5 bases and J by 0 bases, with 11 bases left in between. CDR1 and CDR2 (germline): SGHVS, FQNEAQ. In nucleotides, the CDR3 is TGTGCCAGCAGCCGGCTCCGAACCTCCTACGAGCAGTACTTC. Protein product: CASSRLRTSYEQYF.

CDR3 bases: TGCGCCAGCAGCTGGGGGACAGCCTACGAGCAGTACTTC. Translation: CASSWGTAYEQYF. The chain is built from TRBV5-1 and TRBJ2-7, with 7 bases aligning to TRBD1. Germline loops: CDR1 SGHRS, CDR2 YFSETQ. V lost 3 bases to trimming and J lost 2 bases; unmatched junction nucleotides: 2. The CDR3 sequence is 13 residues long.

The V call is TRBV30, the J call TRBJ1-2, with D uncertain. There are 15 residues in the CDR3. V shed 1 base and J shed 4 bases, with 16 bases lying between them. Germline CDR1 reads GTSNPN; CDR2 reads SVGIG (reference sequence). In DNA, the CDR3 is TGTGCCTGGAGTGCGGACTACGGCGGGTCCTATGGCTACACCTTC. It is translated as CAWSADYGGSYGYTF.

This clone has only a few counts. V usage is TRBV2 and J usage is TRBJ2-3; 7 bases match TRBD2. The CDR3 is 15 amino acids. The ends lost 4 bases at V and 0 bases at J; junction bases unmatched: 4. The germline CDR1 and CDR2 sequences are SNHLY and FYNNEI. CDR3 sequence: CASSVLAASTDTQYF. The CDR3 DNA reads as TGTGCCAGCAGTGTCCTAGCGGCAAGCACAGATACGCAGTATTTT. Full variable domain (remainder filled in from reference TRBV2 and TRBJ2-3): EPEVTQTPSHQVTQMGQEVILRCVPISNHLYFYWYRQILGQKVEFLVSFYNNEISEKSEIFDDQFSVERPDGSNFTLKIRSTKLEDSAMYFCASSVLAASTDTQYFGPGTRLTVL.